This T cell receptor beta chain is drawn from a study of control samples from healthy donors and cancer patients. Sequenced by immunoSEQ multiplex PCR; TCRdb stores in-frame clones only, minus some. The sample has over 100,000 clones; 90% are singletons. V was trimmed by 7 bases and J by 1 base, leaving 14 bases between them. The CDR3 length is 15 residues. From germline, CDR1 is SNHLY and CDR2 FYNNEI. The chain recombines TRBV2 with TRBJ2-1, with a tentative D call TRBD2 (6 bases). The clonotype originates from a human donor in good health. The donor label of this sample is uncertain. Sequences were obtained from blood. The CDR3 bases are TGTGCCAGCACGGAGAGCGGGCGTTCCTACAATGAGCAGTTCTTC. It specifies CASTESGRSYNEQFF.